The sequence of this TCR beta chain was determined in a study of T cell repertoires in cytomegalovirus infection. Background on the study: Through public TCR beta signatures, both CMV infection and matching HLA type were indicated.

Study findings and constraints: Identification of carriers of CMV plus the relevant HLA was achieved through cumulative public TCR beta family frequency. There were HLA-C-restricted CMV-specific TCR beta clonotypes dominating the ex vivo response.

This clonotype has at least ten counts. Its matching antigen is unknown. Per germline, CDR1 MNHNY and CDR2 SVGAGI (reference sequence). V gave up 2 bases and J gave up 8 bases; unmatched junction bases: 11. The CDR3 spans 16 residues. TCRdb re-called the reads through MiXCR, storing one row per CDR3 protein. The repertoire holds 210,000 or so distinct CDR3 sequences, approximately 7% seen once, with about 6.3% in the top ten. The specimen sequenced was PBMCs. This receptor was identified in a human donor in good health (CMV status not recorded). Some clones in this sample may be carry-over from other donors' samples. The chain uses TRBV6-6 and TRBJ2-1, with TRBD2 matching 8 bases. CDR3 bases: TGTGCCAGCAGTTACCCCATCGGGGGGGGGGACGATGAGCAGTTCTTC. This gives the protein CASSYPIGGGDDEQFF.